This entry is about one T cell receptor (beta chain). The antigen remains undetermined. The identical CDR3 is also encoded by other nucleotide sequences in the sample. CD45RO-negative, CCR7-selected cells formed the naive CD8 fraction, which excluded terminally differentiated effector memory CD45RA+ cells. This specimen comes from a study of shared clonotypes between healthy human individuals. In the authors' workflow: ImmunoSEQ sequences covered only the junction and lacked quality scores; filtering therefore differed. Measured with immunoSEQ multiplex PCR; TCRdb has only the in-frame clones, and not every one. Clone size and the V and J calls come from that table; the DNA yielded D and trimming. The repertoire holds over 2 million clones, with approximately 95% as singletons. Germline V CDR1 and CDR2: SEHNR, FQNEAQ (reference sequence). V dropped 1 base and J dropped 8 bases, with 14 bases sitting between them. The CDR3 is 15 amino acids.

Notes on the study in general: Non-shared clonotypes displayed generation probabilities falling below those of clonotypes present in all four donors. As a rule, naive subsets had a larger estimated richness than memory subsets.

The sequence was obtained from a man younger than 35 in good health. The source material was naive CD8+ T cells sorted from blood. This chain joins TRBV7-9 and TRBJ1-4; a possible D gene is TRBD1 (6 bases). CDR3 region: CASSLVEGGNEKLFF. CDR3 nucleotide sequence: TGTGCCAGCAGCTTAGTGGAGGGGGGGAACGAAAAACTGTTTTTT.